This T cell receptor (beta chain) was sequenced during a study of T cell responses to AZD1222 COVID-19 vaccine (dated by TCRdb to 2020 to 2022). Turning to the overall study: AZD1222 recipients whose second dose came at about 4 weeks and those whose second dose came at about 12 weeks were combined into one group, since spike-specific TCR depth and breadth did not differ between the two schedules. TCR sequencing covered 233 trial participants: 207 given two doses of AZD1222 and around 25 given two doses of MenACWY control vaccine. Enrollment into the trials was organized by age into subgroups of 18-55, 56-69 and 70-plus years, and those subgroups contained roughly 150, 30 and 60 TCR-sequenced participants, respectively.

This clone has just a few counts. Its antigen remains undetermined. Within one base of it there is no much larger clone, and no base qualities were kept. Study-wide conclusions, independent of this receptor: After two AZD1222 doses, both the breadth and the depth of spike-specific TCRs were significantly higher than at day 0 and than in MenACWY recipients. Vaccine-associated CD4 TCRs spanned the whole spike protein, with dominant responses in regions 160-218 and 743-854. Participants were mostly white British and included more females than males, and it was suggested by the authors that clonal diversity may have been underestimated. Reportedly, almost half of the unique spike-specific TCRs recognized epitopes lying outside the regions that are mutated in the B.1.351 and B.1.1.7 variants. Because no samples from the day 14 peak response were available, repertoires could be characterized only after the peak T cell response. In the small 56-69-year group, the increase in depth fell short of significance, most likely because of low power. Conclusions about previously exposed vaccinees are limited because only 5 or 6 AZD1222 recipients were SARS-CoV-2 seropositive at baseline.

The CDR3 regions of human TCRbeta chains were analyzed by immunosequencing. For the original study's pipeline: TCRs in the repertoires were compared against a reference library of SARS-CoV-2-specific TCRs that had been generated with the MIRA antigen-specificity platform. Breadth meant the fraction of unique TCRs that were SARS-CoV-2-associated, whereas depth meant the fraction of total T cells that were SARS-CoV-2-associated. Using the MIRA data, every spike-specific TCR was mapped to the spike region that the TCR reacted to and assigned to either a CD4 or a CD8 class. Log10-transformed breadth and depth values were compared by one-way ANOVA with Sidak's multiple comparisons tests. In its TCRdb copy, this immuneACCESS table keeps in-frame sequences only and misses some clones. Where compared with another copy, unresolved V genes explain less than half of these, and the others have no known cause. The DNA was the basis for D and trimming; V, J and clone size are from that table. This sample gives around 100,000 clones in total; approximately 87% of them show up just once. The top ten hold 3.3% of the sample.

What this sample's time point label stands for: baseline before first vaccination. The vaccinee samples were drawn from two UK trials, COV001 and COV002, one of which was a single-blind randomized controlled phase 2/3 trial testing AZD1222 (ChAdOx1 nCoV-19) in healthy adults. For TCRbeta chain sequencing, PBMC samples from trial participants were taken at day 0 and at day 28 after the second dose. Sequences SGHNT (CDR1) and YYREEE (CDR2) are obtained from the germline V gene (reference sequence). V loses 1 base of germline sequence and J loses 4 bases, and the interval between the two ends is 9 bases. The CDR3 spans 14 residues, from the cysteine through the phenylalanine. Of all the DNA, just the CDR3 is kept, 42 bases in frame from base 1.

The TCR comes from an adult in good health. This specimen consisted of peripheral blood, obtained on day 0 of AZD1222 vaccination. The sequence is built from TRBV5-4 and TRBJ1-5, with TRBD1 tentatively as D gene (5 bases match). The CDR3 protein is CASSLWGMNQPQHF. The sequence in DNA is TGTGCCAGCAGCTTGTGGGGGATGAATCAGCCCCAGCATTTT.